This T cell receptor (beta chain) was captured in a study of cytomegalovirus exposure and HLA in healthy donors. Study-wide points: The authors later found most CMV-associated TCR beta chains appeared HLA-restricted.

The study sampled nominally healthy donors, though unrecorded immune exposures were likely. CDR1 is LGHNA, CDR2 YNFKEQ, per germline. Trimming took 3 bases from V and 5 from J; bases not matched to a gene: 9. The CDR3 is 15 residues long. Primers: 60 Vbeta forward and 13 Jbeta reverse. Study processing details: In a later analysis, of around 80 million unique beta chains, roughly 10 million appeared in at least two donors. Data came from immunoSEQ multiplex PCR; TCRdb stores just in-frame clones and leaves some out. V and J calls and clone size are given by that table; D and trimming were obtained from the DNA. Among some 78,000 clones, approximately 69% were seen once, and the ten largest hold 9.1%. Remarks on this clone: What it binds is not known.

The source material was PBMCs. The origin of this receptor is a man aged 40-50 years in good health and CMV-seropositive. This rearrangement joins TRBV4-2 to TRBJ2-5; 7 bases map to TRBD1. This CDR3 reads CASSHPAGGRETQYF. The CDR3 DNA sequence: TGTGCCAGCAGCCACCCGGCAGGGGGACGGGAGACCCAGTACTTC.